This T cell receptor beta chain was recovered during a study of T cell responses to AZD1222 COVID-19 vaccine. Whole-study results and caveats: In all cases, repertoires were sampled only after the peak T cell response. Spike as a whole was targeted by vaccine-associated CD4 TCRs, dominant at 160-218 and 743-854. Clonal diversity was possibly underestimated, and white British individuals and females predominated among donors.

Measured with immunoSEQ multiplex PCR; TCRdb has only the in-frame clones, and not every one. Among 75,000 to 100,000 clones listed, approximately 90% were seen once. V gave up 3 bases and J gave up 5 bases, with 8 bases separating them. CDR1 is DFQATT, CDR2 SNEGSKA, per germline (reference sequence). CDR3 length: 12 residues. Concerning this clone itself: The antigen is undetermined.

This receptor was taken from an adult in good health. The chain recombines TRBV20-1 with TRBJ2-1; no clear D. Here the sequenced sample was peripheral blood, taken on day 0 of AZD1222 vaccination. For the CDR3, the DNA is TGCAGTGCTAGTAGGGCGGACAATGAGCAGTTCTTC. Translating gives CSASRADNEQFF.